This T cell receptor (beta chain) was identified during a study of shared clonotypes between healthy human individuals. Those who donated, Caucasian adults without exception, all lived in Nashville, Tennessee. Germline values: CDR1 SGHRS, CDR2 YFSETQ. CDR3 length: 14 residues. The V gene end was trimmed by 4 bases and the J gene end by 3 bases; junction bases not matched to a gene: 7. On sorted subsets, replicate PCRs used roughly 220 ng DNA, or 27,000 or so T cell genomes. Per the original data handling: In the immunoSEQ data, sequences were junction-only and lacked quality scores, so filtering differed. Assay used: immunoSEQ multiplex PCR; TCRdb lists only in-frame clones, some missing. V, J and clone size were drawn from that table, and D and trimming were deduced from the DNA. This table has 2 million to 2.5 million clones, roughly 92% appearing once.

This TCR came from a man aged 18 to 35 in good health. Some clones in this sample may be carry-over from other donors' samples. Sequencing used naive CD4+ T cells from PBMCs. Subset noted: CD45RA+ positively selected. The chain recombines TRBV5-1 with TRBJ2-7; TRBD1 matches at 7 bases. This CDR3 reads CASSVGTANYEQYF. The CDR3, as DNA: TGCGCCAGCAGCGTGGGGACAGCTAACTACGAGCAGTACTTC.